One and the same sample provided the 30 T cell receptor beta chains below, sequenced in a study of blood T cell repertoires in COVID-19. The data were produced by immunoSEQ multiplex PCR, yet TCRdb's version contains in-frame clones alone and is incomplete. The data contain some 350,000 clones, over 75% of them seen just once; the ten biggest clones take up roughly 5%. The specimen sequenced was PBMCs or T cells enriched from blood (not recorded which). The source is a woman between 25 and 40 years old who had recovered from COVID-19.

The V call is TRBV20-1, the J call TRBJ1-2; D unresolved. The CDR3 runs 13 residues. V shed 3 bases and J shed 10 bases, with 18 bases lying between them. Germline assignment: CDR1 DFQATT and CDR2 SNEGSKA (reference sequence). CDR3 in DNA: TGCAGTGCTAGTCCGGCGGGCCTCTGGATCTACACCTTC. Protein product: CSASPAGLWIYTF.

This rearrangement joins TRBV7-3 to TRBJ2-7; 10 bases fit TRBD1. J lost 4 bases, V lost 5 bases, and 5 bases had no gene match. Germline V gives CDR1 SGHTA, CDR2 FQGTGA. The CDR3 contains 14 residues. DNA for the CDR3: TGTGCCAGCAGCCCCGACAGGGGGCCGTACGAGCAGTACTTC. Protein sequence: CASSPDRGPYEQYF.

J is TRBJ1-3 and V is TRBV6-6; D gene unclear. The germline V gene has CDR1 MNHNY and CDR2 SVGAGI (reference sequence). The CDR3 contains 15 residues. V was shortened by 0 bases and J by 0 bases, with 6 bases between the two germline ends. The CDR3: CASSYSSSSGNTIYF. The CDR3 nucleotides read TGTGCCAGCAGTTACTCGAGTTCCTCTGGAAACACCATATATTTT.

This sequence joins TRBV19 and TRBJ1-1; D uncertain. Looked up from germline, CDR1 is LNHDA and CDR2 is SQIVND (reference sequence). V dropped 5 bases and J dropped 4 bases, with 8 bases sitting between them. There are 12 residues in the CDR3. The CDR3 region is CASSLSGTEAFF. For the CDR3, the DNA is TGTGCCAGTAGTTTATCGGGCACTGAAGCTTTCTTT.

This clone has just one count. The V call is TRBV6-1, the J call TRBJ1-2; TRBD1 is a possible D gene (5 bases). Trimming removed 4 bases at V and 6 bases at J, with 21 bases between. The CDR3 loop spans 16 amino acids. Germline V gene data show CDR1 as MNHNS and CDR2 as SASEGT. The CDR3 nucleotides read TGTGCCAGCAGTGGCAAAAGTCCCCCGGCGGGGGATGGCTACACCTTC. Its translation is CASSGKSPPAGDGYTF.

The V call is TRBV25-1, the J call TRBJ2-3; 13 bases are shared with TRBD2. CDR3 length equals 16 residues. CDR1 MGHDK and CDR2 SYGVNS come from the germline V gene. Unmatched junction bases numbered 1, after V lost 3 bases and J lost 1 base. The chain's CDR3 is CASSEGTSGGTDTQYF. Here the CDR3 DNA reads TGTGCCAGCAGTGAGGGGACTAGCGGGGGCACAGATACGCAGTATTTT.

The genes are TRBV27 and TRBJ1-4, with unresolved D. The ends were cut back, 1 base at V and 10 bases at J, with 13 bases in the middle. Germline CDR1 is MNHEY and CDR2 is SMNVEV (reference sequence). The CDR3 sequence is 14 residues long. As DNA, the CDR3 is TGTGCCAGCAGTTTATTCACCGGGGTAGGAAAACTGTTTTTT. It translates to CASSLFTGVGKLFF. Together with reference TRBV27 and TRBJ1-4, the CDR3 gives the full variable domain: EAQVTQNPRYLITVTGKKLTVTCSQNMNHEYMSWYRQDPGLGLRQIYYSMNVEVTDKGDVPEGYKVSRKEKRNFPLILESPSPNQTSLYFCASSLFTGVGKLFFGSGTQLSVL.

The chain is built from TRBV5-1 and TRBJ1-2; D gene ambiguous. From germline, CDR1 is SGHRS and CDR2 YFSETQ. The CDR3 runs to 11 residues. V was shortened by 1 base and J by 9 bases, with 7 bases between the two germline ends. CDR3 nucleotides: TGCGCCAGCAGCTTGTCCGGGAGCTACACCTTC. It encodes CASSLSGSYTF.

This sequence joins TRBV19 and TRBJ1-2; 7 nucleotides align to TRBD1. Trimming took 5 bases from V and 4 from J; bases not matched to a gene: 1. From germline, CDR1 is LNHDA and CDR2 SQIVND (reference sequence). The CDR3 spans 12 residues. CDR3 sequence: CASSPGGYGYTF. The CDR3 nucleotides read TGTGCCAGTAGTCCAGGGGGCTATGGCTACACCTTC.

The chain has TRBV5-6 and TRBJ1-2; D remains ambiguous. The CDR3 consists of 13 residues. Germline V gives CDR1 SGHDT, CDR2 YYEEEE. Trimming removed 7 bases at V and 4 bases at J, with 14 bases between. CDR3 nucleotide sequence: TGTGCCAGCGGGCTGGGTAATAGCTATGGCTACACCTTC. Translated: CASGLGNSYGYTF.

This chain uses TRBV5-6 with TRBJ1-1; TRBD1 is a possible D gene (5 bases). The CDR3 has 14 residues. The V and J ends lost 3 bases and 5 bases respectively, with 14 bases between them. Germline-derived CDR1 and CDR2 are SGHDT and YYEEEE. The CDR3 sequence is CASSSGWGVTEAFF. As DNA, the CDR3 is TGTGCCAGCAGCTCCGGTTGGGGGGTGACTGAAGCTTTCTTT.

The V gene is TRBV7-8, the J gene TRBJ2-7; 7 bases match TRBD1. This CDR3 is 14 amino acids long. V lost 6 bases to trimming and J lost 4 bases; unmatched junction nucleotides: 9. Germline V CDR1 and CDR2: SGHVS, FQNEAQ. The CDR3 sequence is CASRRGQGVYEQYF. The CDR3 coding sequence is TGTGCCAGCAGGAGGGGGCAGGGGGTGTACGAGCAGTACTTC.

The table lists this clone with a count of one. The chain links TRBV19 to TRBJ2-7, with D possibly matching TRBD2 (7 bases). The CDR3 contains 15 residues. The germline CDR1 and CDR2 sequences are LNHDA and SQIVND (reference sequence). V was pared by 5 bases and J by 3 bases, with 17 bases between. DNA of the CDR3: TGTGCCAGTAGTGCCGGTGGGGGGGCCAGCTACGAGCAGTACTTC. Amino acid sequence: CASSAGGGASYEQYF.

The rearrangement links TRBV10-3 to TRBJ1-6; 7 bases agree with TRBD1. CDR3 length equals 14 residues. J was trimmed by 6 bases and V by 6 bases; bases with no gene match: 5. The V gene's germline CDR1 is ENHRY and CDR2 SYGVKD. The CDR3 coding sequence is TGTGCCATCAGCAGCCGGGACAGTAATTCACCCCTCCACTTT. Its translation: CAISSRDSNSPLHF.

This clone was seen only once. J is TRBJ1-2 and V is TRBV9; 7 bases match TRBD1. J was trimmed by 8 bases and V by 4 bases; bases with no gene match: 11. The CDR3 is 14 amino acids. Per the germline V gene, CDR1 is SGDLS and CDR2 is YYNGEE. The CDR3 coding sequence is TGTGCCAGCAGCCCGCGGGACAGTACAAGAGGCTACACCTTC. This gives the protein CASSPRDSTRGYTF.

The chain links TRBV6-5 to TRBJ2-7, with no clear D. CDR3 length: 13 amino acids. Germline values: CDR1 MNHEY, CDR2 SVGAGI. Deletions cut 8 bases from V and 0 bases from J, with 11 bases between. CDR3 in DNA: TGTGCCAGCCGCTTATGGGCCTCCTACGAGCAGTACTTC. Its translation is CASRLWASYEQYF.

The J gene is TRBJ2-5, the V gene TRBV7-2; D is unresolved. Germline loops: CDR1 SGHTA, CDR2 FQGNSA. V dropped 5 bases and J dropped 5 bases, with 6 bases sitting between them. This CDR3 comprises 11 residues. The CDR3 region is CASSPLETQYF. For the CDR3, the DNA is TGTGCCAGCAGCCCTCTCGAGACCCAGTACTTC.

Here the CDR3 DNA reads TGTGCCAGCAGTGTAAGCCGAGGGGAGACCCAGTACTTC. Its protein product is CASSVSRGETQYF. The V call is TRBV2, the J call TRBJ2-5; D possibly corresponds to TRBD2 (5 bases). V lost 4 bases and J 5 bases, leaving 11 bases between the germline ends. This CDR3 comprises 13 residues. Per the germline V gene, CDR1 is SNHLY and CDR2 is FYNNEI.

The CDR3 sequence: CASSFLAGGRKTQYF. The CDR3 DNA reads TGTGCCAGCAGCTTCCTAGCGGGGGGGAGGAAGACCCAGTACTTC. J is TRBJ2-5 and V is TRBV3-1 (or the pseudogene TRBV3-2); TRBD2 agrees at 12 bases. Germline CDR1 and CDR2: LGHDT and YNNKEL (reference sequence). CDR3 size: 15 residues. V trimming: 5 bases; J trimming: 6 bases; junction bases outside the gene matches: 7.

The V and J genes are TRBV9 and TRBJ2-3, with TRBD2 matching 8 bases. Germline V gene sequence: CDR1 SGDLS, CDR2 YYNGEE. Trimming removed 3 bases from V and 0 bases from J; junction bases left unmatched: 6. The CDR3 sequence is 16 residues long. The DNA for the CDR3 is TGTGCCAGCAGCGAATTAGCGGGGTCTAGCACAGATACGCAGTATTTT. Translating gives CASSELAGSSTDTQYF.

The V gene is TRBV7-9, the J gene TRBJ1-1; D remains ambiguous. Between the trimmed V and J ends, which lost 2 bases and 0 bases, there was a span of 7 bases. The CDR3 length is 14 residues. Germline values: CDR1 SEHNR, CDR2 FQNEAQ (reference sequence). DNA for the CDR3: TGTGCCAGCAGCTTAAGCTCCGTGAACACTGAAGCTTTCTTT. It yields the protein CASSLSSVNTEAFF.

The chain uses TRBV6-2 or TRBV6-3 and TRBJ1-5; D is unresolved. In germline, CDR1 is MNHEY, CDR2 SVGEGT. V shed 6 bases and J shed 2 bases, with 20 bases lying between them. The length of the CDR3 is 17 residues. The CDR3 is CASSSRPGLRGNQPQHF. The CDR3, as DNA: TGTGCCAGCAGCTCCCGACCAGGACTACGTGGCAATCAGCCCCAGCATTTT.

There are a few counts of this clone. The chain has TRBV7-8 and TRBJ1-2; TRBD1 matches at 8 bases. The germline gives CDR1 SGHVS, CDR2 FQNEAQ. V lost 5 bases to trimming and J lost 3 bases; unmatched junction nucleotides: 11. This CDR3 is built from 16 residues. The CDR3 bases are TGTGCCAGCAGCCCGATTCAGGGGGCGCGCCACTATGGCTACACCTTC. Its protein product is CASSPIQGARHYGYTF. The whole variable domain, filled in from reference TRBV7-8 and TRBJ1-2, reads GAGVSQSPRYKVAKRGQDVALRCDPISGHVSLFWYQQALGQGPEFLTYFQNEAQLDKSGLPSDRFFAERPEGSVSTLKIQRTQQEDSAVYLCASSPIQGARHYGYTFGSGTRLTVV.

This clone appeared once. The rearrangement joins TRBV7-9 to TRBJ1-2; D call uncertain. The CDR3 length is 14 residues. Trimming pared 4 bases from V and 4 bases from J, leaving 13 bases between. The germline gives CDR1 SEHNR, CDR2 FQNEAQ (reference sequence). CDR3 nucleotide sequence: TGTGCCAGCAGCTCGGCCGAGGTCTTCTATGGCTACACCTTC. Residues: CASSSAEVFYGYTF.

This chain uses TRBV11-2 with TRBJ2-7, with 7 bases that match TRBD2. This CDR3 spans 14 amino acids. V lost 0 bases to trimming and J lost 8 bases; unmatched junction nucleotides: 7. The germline V gene encodes CDR1 SGHAT and CDR2 FQNNGV. The CDR3 DNA is TGTGCCAGCAGCTTAGATTTGGGAGGGGTGCAGCAGTACTTC. It is translated as CASSLDLGGVQQYF.

The chain joins TRBV4-2 to TRBJ1-2; the D gene is possibly TRBD1 (5 bases). The V end was cut by 0 bases, the J end by 0 bases, with 11 bases between. The CDR3 consists of 16 residues. From germline, CDR1 is LGHNA and CDR2 YNFKEQ. The CDR3 coding sequence is TGTGCCAGCAGCCAAGAGGCTCCGGGGGCTAACTATGGCTACACCTTC. Amino acid sequence: CASSQEAPGANYGYTF.

The J gene is TRBJ2-1, the V gene TRBV14; a possible D gene is TRBD2 (6 bases). This CDR3 spans 15 amino acids. Trimming removed 6 bases from V and 0 bases from J, with 12 bases in between. Germline V gene sequence: CDR1 SGHDN, CDR2 FVKESK. The CDR3 nucleotides read TGTGCCAGCAGTCGCGGGACCGCCTCCTACAATGAGCAGTTCTTC. As protein: CASSRGTASYNEQFF.

The V and J genes are TRBV3-1 (or the pseudogene TRBV3-2) and TRBJ1-1; D is undetermined. Germline V CDR1 and CDR2: LGHDT, YNNKEL (reference sequence). The CDR3 loop spans 13 amino acids. Trimming took off 4 bases at V and 5 bases at J, with 11 bases between the two ends. CDR3 residues: CASSRTGETEAFF. The CDR3 DNA sequence: TGTGCCAGCAGCCGAACCGGGGAGACTGAAGCTTTCTTT.

This chain joins TRBV14 and TRBJ2-7; D call uncertain. The CDR3 covers 13 residues. V lost 4 bases to trimming and J lost 0 bases, with 7 bases between them. CDR1 and CDR2 (germline): SGHDN, FVKESK. This chain's CDR3 is CASSLASSYEQYF. In nucleotides, the CDR3 is TGTGCCAGCAGCCTAGCCAGCTCCTACGAGCAGTACTTC.

The sample holds a few counts of this clone. The V call is TRBV2, the J call TRBJ1-4; no reliable D call. CDR1 is SNHLY, CDR2 FYNNEI, per germline. The CDR3 consists of 15 residues. V was cut by 2 bases and J by 7 bases, with 14 bases left in between. CDR3 protein: CASSERPKGGEKLFF. DNA for the CDR3: TGTGCCAGCAGTGAAAGGCCCAAGGGAGGTGAAAAACTGTTTTTT.